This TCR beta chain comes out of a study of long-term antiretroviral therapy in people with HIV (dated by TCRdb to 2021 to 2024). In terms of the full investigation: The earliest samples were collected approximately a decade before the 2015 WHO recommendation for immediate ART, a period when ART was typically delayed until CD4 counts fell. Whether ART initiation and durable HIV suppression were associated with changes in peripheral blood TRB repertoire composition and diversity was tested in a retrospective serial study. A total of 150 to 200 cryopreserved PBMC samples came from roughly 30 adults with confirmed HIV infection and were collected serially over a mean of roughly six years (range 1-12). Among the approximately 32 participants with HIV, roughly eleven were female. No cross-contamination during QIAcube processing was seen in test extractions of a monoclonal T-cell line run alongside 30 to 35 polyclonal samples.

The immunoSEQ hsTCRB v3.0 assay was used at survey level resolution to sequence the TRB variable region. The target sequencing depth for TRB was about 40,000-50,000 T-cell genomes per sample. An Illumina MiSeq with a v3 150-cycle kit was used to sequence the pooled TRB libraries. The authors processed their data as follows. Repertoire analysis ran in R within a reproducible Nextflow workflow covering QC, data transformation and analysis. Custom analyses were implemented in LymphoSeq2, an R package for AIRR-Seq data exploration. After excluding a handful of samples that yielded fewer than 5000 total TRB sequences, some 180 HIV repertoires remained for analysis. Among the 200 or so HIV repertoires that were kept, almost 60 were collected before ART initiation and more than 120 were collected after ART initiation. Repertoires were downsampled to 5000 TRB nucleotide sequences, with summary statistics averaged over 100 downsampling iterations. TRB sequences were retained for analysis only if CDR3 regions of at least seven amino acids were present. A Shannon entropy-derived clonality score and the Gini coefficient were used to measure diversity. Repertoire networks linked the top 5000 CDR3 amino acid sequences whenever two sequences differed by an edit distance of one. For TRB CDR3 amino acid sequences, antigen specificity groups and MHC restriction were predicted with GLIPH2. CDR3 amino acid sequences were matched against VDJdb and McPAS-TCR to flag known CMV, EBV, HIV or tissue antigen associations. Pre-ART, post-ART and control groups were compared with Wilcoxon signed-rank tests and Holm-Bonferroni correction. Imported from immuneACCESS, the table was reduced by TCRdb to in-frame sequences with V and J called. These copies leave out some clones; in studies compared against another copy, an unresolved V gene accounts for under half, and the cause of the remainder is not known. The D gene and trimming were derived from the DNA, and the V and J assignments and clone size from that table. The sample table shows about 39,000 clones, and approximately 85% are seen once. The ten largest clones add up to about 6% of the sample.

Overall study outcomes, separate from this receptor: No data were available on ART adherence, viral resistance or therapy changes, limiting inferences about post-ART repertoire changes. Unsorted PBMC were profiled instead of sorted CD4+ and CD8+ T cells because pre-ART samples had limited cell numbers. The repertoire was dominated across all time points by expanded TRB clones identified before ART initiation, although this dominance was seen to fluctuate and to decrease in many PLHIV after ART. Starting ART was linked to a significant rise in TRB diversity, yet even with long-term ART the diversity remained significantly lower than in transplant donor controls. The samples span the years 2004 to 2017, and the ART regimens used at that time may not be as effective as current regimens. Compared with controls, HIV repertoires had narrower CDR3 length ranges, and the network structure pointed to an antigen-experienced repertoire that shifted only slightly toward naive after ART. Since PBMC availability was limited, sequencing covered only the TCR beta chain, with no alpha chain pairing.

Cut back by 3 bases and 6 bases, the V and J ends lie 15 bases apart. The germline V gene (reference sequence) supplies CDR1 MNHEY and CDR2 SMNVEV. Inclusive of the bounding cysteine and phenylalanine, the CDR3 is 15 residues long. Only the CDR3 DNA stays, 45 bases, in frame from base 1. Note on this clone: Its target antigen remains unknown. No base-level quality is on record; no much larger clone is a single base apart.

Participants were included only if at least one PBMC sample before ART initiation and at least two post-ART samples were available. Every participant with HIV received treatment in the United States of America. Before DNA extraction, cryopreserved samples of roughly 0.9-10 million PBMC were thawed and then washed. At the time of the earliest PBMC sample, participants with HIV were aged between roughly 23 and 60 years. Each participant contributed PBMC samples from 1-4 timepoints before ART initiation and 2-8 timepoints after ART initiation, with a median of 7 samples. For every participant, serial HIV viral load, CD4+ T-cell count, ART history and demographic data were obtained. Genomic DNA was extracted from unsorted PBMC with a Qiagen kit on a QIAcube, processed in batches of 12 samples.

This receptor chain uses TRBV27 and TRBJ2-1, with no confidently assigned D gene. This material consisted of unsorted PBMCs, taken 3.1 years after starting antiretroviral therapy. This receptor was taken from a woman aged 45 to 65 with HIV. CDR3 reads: CASSFFGVLVNEQFF. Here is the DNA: TGTGCCAGCAGTTTTTTTGGAGTTTTAGTCAATGAGCAGTTCTTC.